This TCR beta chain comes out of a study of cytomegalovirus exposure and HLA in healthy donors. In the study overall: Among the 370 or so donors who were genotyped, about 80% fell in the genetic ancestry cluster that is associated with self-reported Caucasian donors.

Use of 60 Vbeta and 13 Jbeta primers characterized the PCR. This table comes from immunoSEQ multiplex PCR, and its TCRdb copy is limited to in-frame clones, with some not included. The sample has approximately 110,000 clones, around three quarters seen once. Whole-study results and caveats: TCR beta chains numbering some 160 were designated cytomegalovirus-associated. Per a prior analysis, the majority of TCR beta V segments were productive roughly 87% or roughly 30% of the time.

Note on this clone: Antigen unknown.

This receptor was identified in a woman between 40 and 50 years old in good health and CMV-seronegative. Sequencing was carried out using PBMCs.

The CDR3 spells CASSYSAGVVEAFF. In DNA, the CDR3 is TGTGCCAGCAGTTACTCCGCCGGGGTCGTTGAAGCTTTCTTT. The genes are TRBV6-5 and TRBJ1-1; D gene unclear. Between the trimmed V and J ends, which lost 0 bases and 7 bases, there was a span of 12 bases. Germline V gene data show CDR1 as MNHEY and CDR2 as SVGAGI. The CDR3 spans 14 residues.